The rows below give T cell receptor beta chains drawn from one sample of a study of vaccination effects on CD4 cells after COVID-19. This table comes from immunoSEQ multiplex PCR, and its TCRdb copy is limited to in-frame clones, with some not included. The table has 30,000 or so clones, approximately 65% seen once. Their target antigens are unknown. The specimen was CD4+ T cells from PBMCs cultured without peptide, collected before COVID-19 vaccination. All receptors derive from a human donor who received a COVID-19 vaccine. CDR3s include the opening cysteine and the closing phenylalanine or tryptophan. A D gene is named only where the DNA matches it firmly. Not every row has a clone size; where given, it reads once, few, many or a size class.

clone_size j_call cdr3_length d_call v_call cdr3_nt cdr3_aa
. TRBJ2-1 15 TRBD1 TRBV27 TGTGCCAGCAGTCCCGGGGACAGATCCTACAATGAGCAGTTCTTC CASSPGDRSYNEQFF
. TRBJ2-2 16 . TRBV20-1 TGCAGTGCTAGTCAAGGGACGGGCGGGTACACCGGGGAGCTGTTTTTT CSASQGTGGYTGELFF
. TRBJ1-1 13 . TRBV11-2 TGTGCCAGCAGCTTTGGAGAGTACACTGAAGCTTTCTTT CASSFGEYTEAFF
. TRBJ2-4 18 TRBD2 TRBV10-2 TGCGCCAGCAGTGAGGGAGTGGGAGCGGGAGGGGCCAAAAACATTCAGTACTTC CASSEGVGAGGAKNIQYF
once TRBJ1-2 13 . TRBV6-1 TGTGCCAGCAGTGAAAATGCATTATCCCGGGCACCTTTC CASSENALSRAPF
few TRBJ2-7 14 . TRBV18 TGTGCCAGCTCTCCAAACAGGGATACGTACGAGCAGTACTTC CASSPNRDTYEQYF
. TRBJ2-3 16 . TRBV15 TGTGCCACCAGCAGAGATCCCGGCTCTAGCACAGATACGCAGTATTTT CATSRDPGSSTDTQYF
. TRBJ2-3 16 . TRBV2 TGTGCCAGCAGTGAATGGGGTGGGACACTCACAGATACGCAGTATTTT CASSEWGGTLTDTQYF
. TRBJ2-6 15 TRBD1 TRBV6-5 TGTGCCAGCCTTGCAGGGGGCTCTGGGGCCAACGTCCTGACTTTC CASLAGGSGANVLTF
. TRBJ1-3 15 . TRBV9 TGTGCCAGCAGCGTGGGAGGTAGCTCTGGAAACACCATATATTTT CASSVGGSSGNTIYF
. TRBJ1-6 14 . TRBV25-1 TGTGCCAGCCATCGGGGCCACCCTGAGGCCCCCCTCCACTTT CASHRGHPEAPLHF
. TRBJ2-7 13 . TRBV2 TGTGCCAGCAGTGAAGGCAGCCAATACGAGCAGTACTTC CASSEGSQYEQYF
few TRBJ2-1 16 TRBD2 TRBV29-1 TGCAGCGTTGAAGGATCGGCGGGAGGGGGCTACAATGAGCAGTTCTTC CSVEGSAGGGYNEQFF
. TRBJ1-3 15 . TRBV5-1 TGCGCCAGCAGCTTGGACATCGCCTCTGGAAACACCATATATTTT CASSLDIASGNTIYF
few TRBJ2-7 17 TRBD2 TRBV7-2 TGTGCCAGCAGCGCTCAGGGAGGAGCGGGAGGGCTTTACGAGCAGTACTTC CASSAQGGAGGLYEQYF
. TRBJ2-1 14 TRBD2 TRBV11-2 TGTGCCAGCAGCTCAACTAGCGGGAGCAATGAGCAGTTCTTC CASSSTSGSNEQFF
. TRBJ1-2 14 . TRBV2 TGTGCCAGCCTGAGGACACAAACTAACTATGGCTACACCTTC CASLRTQTNYGYTF
. TRBJ2-7 17 TRBD1 TRBV5-1 TGCGCCAGCAGCTTGAACCCCGGAGGGACAGGGTTTTACGAGCAGTACTTC CASSLNPGGTGFYEQYF
few TRBJ2-4 17 TRBD2 TRBV5-1 TGCGCCAGCAGCAGGGCCTCTAGCGGGGGGATCTTAGACATTCAGTACTTC CASSRASSGGILDIQYF
. TRBJ1-2 12 . TRBV9 TGTGCCAGCAGCGTAGAACAGTATGGCTACACCTTC CASSVEQYGYTF
. TRBJ2-1 14 TRBD1 TRBV5-1 TGCGCCAGCAAGACAGGGGCGGCATCGGATGAGCAGTTCTTC CASKTGAASDEQFF
. TRBJ2-1 15 TRBD2 TRBV4-1 TGCGCCAGCAGCCCGGGACTAGCGAAGAACAATGAGCAGTTCTTC CASSPGLAKNNEQFF
. TRBJ1-1 14 . TRBV6-5 TGTGCCAGCAGTTACGACGGGAAGGGCACTGAAGCTTTCTTT CASSYDGKGTEAFF
few TRBJ1-4 13 . TRBV7-9 TGTGCCAGCAGCGCCGAGCGTAGCGAAAAACTGTTTTTT CASSAERSEKLFF
. TRBJ2-7 17 TRBD2 TRBV4-1 TGCGCCAGCAGCCAAGAAAGTCTAGCGGGGAGCTCCTACGAGCAGTACTTC CASSQESLAGSSYEQYF
. TRBJ2-3 14 . TRBV27 TGTGCCAGCAGTGACTGGGAGGGCACAGATACGCAGTATTTT CASSDWEGTDTQYF